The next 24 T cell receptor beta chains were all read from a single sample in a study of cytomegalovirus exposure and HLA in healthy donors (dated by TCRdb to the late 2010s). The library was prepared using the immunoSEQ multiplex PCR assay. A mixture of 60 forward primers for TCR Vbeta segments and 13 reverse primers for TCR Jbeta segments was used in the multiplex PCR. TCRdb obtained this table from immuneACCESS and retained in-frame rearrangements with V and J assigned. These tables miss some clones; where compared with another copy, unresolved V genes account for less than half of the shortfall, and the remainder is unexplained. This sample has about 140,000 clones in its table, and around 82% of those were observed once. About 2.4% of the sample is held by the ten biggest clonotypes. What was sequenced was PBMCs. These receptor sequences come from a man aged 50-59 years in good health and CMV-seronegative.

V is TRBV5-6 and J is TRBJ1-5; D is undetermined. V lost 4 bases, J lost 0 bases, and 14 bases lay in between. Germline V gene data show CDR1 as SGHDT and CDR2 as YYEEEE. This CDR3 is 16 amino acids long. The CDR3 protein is CASSLRSDYSNQPQHF. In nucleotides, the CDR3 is TGTGCCAGCAGCCTACGATCAGACTATAGCAATCAGCCCCAGCATTTT.

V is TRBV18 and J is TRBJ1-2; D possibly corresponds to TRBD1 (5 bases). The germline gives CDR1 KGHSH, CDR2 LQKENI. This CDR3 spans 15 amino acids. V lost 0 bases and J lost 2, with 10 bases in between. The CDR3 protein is CASSPPGEGNYGYTF. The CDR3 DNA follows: TGTGCCAGCTCACCACCGGGGGAGGGCAACTATGGCTACACCTTC.

The CDR3 DNA reads TGCGCCAGCGGGGAGGTGAACACTGAAGCTTTCTTT. Its protein product is CASGEVNTEAFF. This rearrangement joins TRBV5-1 to TRBJ1-1; D remains unclear. V lost 7 bases, J lost 0 bases, and 7 bases lay in between. The CDR3 is made up of 12 amino acids. Germline CDR1 is SGHRS and CDR2 is YFSETQ.

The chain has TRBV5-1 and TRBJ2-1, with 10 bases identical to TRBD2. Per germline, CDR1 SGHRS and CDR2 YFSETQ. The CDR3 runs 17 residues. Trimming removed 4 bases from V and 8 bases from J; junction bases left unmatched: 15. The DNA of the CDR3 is TGCGCCAGCAGCCCGGCGGCTAGCGGGAGCCTTGTAGATGAGCAGTTCTTC. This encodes CASSPAASGSLVDEQFF.

The CDR3 region has the DNA TGTGCCAGCAGCGGGACACTCACCGGGGAGCTGTTTTTT. This translates into CASSGTLTGELFF. The V call is TRBV28, the J call TRBJ2-2; perhaps TRBD1 as D (6 bases). This CDR3 contains 13 residues. In germline, CDR1 is MDHEN, CDR2 SYDVKM. The V end was cut by 6 bases, the J end by 4 bases, with 9 bases between.

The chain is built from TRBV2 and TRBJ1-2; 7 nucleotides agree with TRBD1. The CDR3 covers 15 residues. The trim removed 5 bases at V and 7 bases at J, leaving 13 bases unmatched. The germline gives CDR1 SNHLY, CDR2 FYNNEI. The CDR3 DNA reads TGTGCCAGCAGTATACGGACAGGTCTAGACTGTGGCTACACCTTC. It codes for CASSIRTGLDCGYTF. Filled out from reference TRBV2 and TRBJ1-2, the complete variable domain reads EPEVTQTPSHQVTQMGQEVILRCVPISNHLYFYWYRQILGQKVEFLVSFYNNEISEKSEIFDDQFSVERPDGSNFTLKIRSTKLEDSAMYFCASSIRTGLDCGYTFGSGTRLTVV.

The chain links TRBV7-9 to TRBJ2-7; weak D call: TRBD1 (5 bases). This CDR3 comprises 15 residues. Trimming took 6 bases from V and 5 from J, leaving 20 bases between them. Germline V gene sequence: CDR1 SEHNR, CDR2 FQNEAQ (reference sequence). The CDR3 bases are TGTGCCAGCAGTCGCCCAGGGCGGCTGGGCAACGAGCAGTACTTC. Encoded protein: CASSRPGRLGNEQYF.

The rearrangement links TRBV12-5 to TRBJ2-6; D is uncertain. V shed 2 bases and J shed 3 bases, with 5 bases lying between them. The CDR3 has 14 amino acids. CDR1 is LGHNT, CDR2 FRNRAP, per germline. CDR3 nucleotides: TGTGCTAGTGGTTTGTTGAGTGGGGCCAACGTCCTGACTTTC. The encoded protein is CASGLLSGANVLTF.

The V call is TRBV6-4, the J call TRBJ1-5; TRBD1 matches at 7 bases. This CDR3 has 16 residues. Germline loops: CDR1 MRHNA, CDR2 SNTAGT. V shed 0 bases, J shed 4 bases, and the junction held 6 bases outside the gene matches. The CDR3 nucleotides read TGTGCCAGCAGTGACTCCGGGACAGACACTAATCAGCCCCAGCATTTT. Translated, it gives CASSDSGTDTNQPQHF.

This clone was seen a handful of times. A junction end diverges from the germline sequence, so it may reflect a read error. CDR3 DNA: TGTTCCAGCAGCCGGACAGAAGACACCATATATTTT. Its protein product is CSSSRTEDTIYF. The chain couples TRBV7-9 to TRBJ1-3; a possible D gene is TRBD1 (6 bases). There are 12 residues in the CDR3. The germline V gene encodes CDR1 SEHNR and CDR2 FQNEAQ (reference sequence).

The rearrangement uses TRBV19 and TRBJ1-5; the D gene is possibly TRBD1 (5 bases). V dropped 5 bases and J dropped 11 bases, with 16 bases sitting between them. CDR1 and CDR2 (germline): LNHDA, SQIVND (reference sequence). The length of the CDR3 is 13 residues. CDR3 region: CASSDGQGPAQHF. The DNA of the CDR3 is TGTGCCAGTAGTGATGGGCAGGGCCCAGCCCAGCATTTT.

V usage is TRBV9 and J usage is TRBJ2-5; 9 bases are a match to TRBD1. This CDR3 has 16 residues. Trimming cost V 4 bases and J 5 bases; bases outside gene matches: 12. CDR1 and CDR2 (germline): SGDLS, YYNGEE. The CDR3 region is CASSTYTGGAGETQYF. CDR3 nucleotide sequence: TGTGCCAGCAGCACCTACACAGGGGGCGCGGGGGAGACCCAGTACTTC.

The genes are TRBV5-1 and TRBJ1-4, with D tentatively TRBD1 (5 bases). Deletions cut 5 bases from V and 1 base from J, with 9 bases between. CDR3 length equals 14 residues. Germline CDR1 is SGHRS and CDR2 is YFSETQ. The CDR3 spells CASSAGGTNEKLFF. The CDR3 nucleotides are TGCGCCAGCAGTGCGGGGGGAACTAATGAAAAACTGTTTTTT.

The CDR3 DNA reads as TGTGCCACCAGCAGAGCTGGAGCCGCCTATGGCTACACCTTC. Protein sequence: CATSRAGAAYGYTF. V usage is TRBV15 and J usage is TRBJ1-2; D gene ambiguous. The CDR3 contains 14 residues. In germline, CDR1 is LNHNV, CDR2 YYDKDF (reference sequence). Trimming shortened V by 1 base and J by 4 bases, and 10 bases separated the two germline ends.

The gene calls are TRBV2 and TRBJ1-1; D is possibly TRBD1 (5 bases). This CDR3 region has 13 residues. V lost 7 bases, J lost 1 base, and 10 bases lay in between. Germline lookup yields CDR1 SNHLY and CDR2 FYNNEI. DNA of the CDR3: TGTGCCAGCACCCAGGGTTCGAACACTGAAGCTTTCTTT. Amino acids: CASTQGSNTEAFF.

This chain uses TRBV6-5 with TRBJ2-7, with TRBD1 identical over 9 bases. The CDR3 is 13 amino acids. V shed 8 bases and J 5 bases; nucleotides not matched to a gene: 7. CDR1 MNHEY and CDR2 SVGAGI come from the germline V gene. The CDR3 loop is CASSRDRAHEQYF. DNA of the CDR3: TGTGCCAGCTCCCGGGACAGGGCCCACGAGCAGTACTTC.

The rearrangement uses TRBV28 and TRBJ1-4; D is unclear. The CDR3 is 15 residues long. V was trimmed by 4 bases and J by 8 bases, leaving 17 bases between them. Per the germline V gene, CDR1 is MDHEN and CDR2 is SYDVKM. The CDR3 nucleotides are TGTGCCAGCAGTTCCCCGCAGGCCCCAGAAGAAAAACTGTTTTTT. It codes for CASSSPQAPEEKLFF.

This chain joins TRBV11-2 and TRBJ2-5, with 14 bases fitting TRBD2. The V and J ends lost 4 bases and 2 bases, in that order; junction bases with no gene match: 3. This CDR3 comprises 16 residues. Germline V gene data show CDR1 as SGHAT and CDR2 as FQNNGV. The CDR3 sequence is CASSWGLAGAQETQYF. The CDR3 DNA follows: TGTGCCAGCAGCTGGGGACTAGCGGGAGCGCAAGAGACCCAGTACTTC.

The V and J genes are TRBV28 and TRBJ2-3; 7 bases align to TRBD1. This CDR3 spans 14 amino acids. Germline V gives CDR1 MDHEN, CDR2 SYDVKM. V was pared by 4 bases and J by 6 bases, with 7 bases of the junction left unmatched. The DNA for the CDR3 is TGTGCCAGCAGTTCAGGGACAGCAATGGATACGCAGTATTTT. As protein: CASSSGTAMDTQYF.

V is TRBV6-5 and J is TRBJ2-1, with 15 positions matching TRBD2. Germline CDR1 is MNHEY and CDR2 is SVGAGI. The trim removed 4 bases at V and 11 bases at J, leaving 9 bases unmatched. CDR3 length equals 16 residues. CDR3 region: CASSLTRTSGRAKQFF. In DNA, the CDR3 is TGTGCCAGCAGTTTAACCCGGACTAGCGGGAGGGCCAAGCAGTTCTTC.

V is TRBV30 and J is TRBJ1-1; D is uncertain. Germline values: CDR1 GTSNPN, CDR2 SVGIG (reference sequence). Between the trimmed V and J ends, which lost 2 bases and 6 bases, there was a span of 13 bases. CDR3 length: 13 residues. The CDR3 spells CAWSISVEAEAFF. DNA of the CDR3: TGTGCCTGGAGTATATCGGTCGAGGCTGAAGCTTTCTTT.

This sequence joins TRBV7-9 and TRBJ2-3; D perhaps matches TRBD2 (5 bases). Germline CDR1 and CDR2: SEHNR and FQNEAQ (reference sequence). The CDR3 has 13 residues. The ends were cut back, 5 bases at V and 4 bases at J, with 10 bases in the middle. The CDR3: CASSRTEPDTQYF. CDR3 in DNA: TGTGCCAGCAGCCGGACTGAACCAGATACGCAGTATTTT.

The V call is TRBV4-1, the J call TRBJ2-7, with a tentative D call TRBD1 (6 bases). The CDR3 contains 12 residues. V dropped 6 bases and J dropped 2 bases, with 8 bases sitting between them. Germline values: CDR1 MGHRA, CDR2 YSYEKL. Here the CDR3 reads CASRGAAYEQYF. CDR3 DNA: TGCGCCAGCAGGGGGGCTGCCTACGAGCAGTACTTC.

The CDR3: CASTTIQGQPQHF. In nucleotides, the CDR3 is TGTGCCAGCACTACAATACAGGGTCAGCCCCAGCATTTT. V gene TRBV6-1 combines with J gene TRBJ1-5; TRBD1 might be the D (6 bases). The CDR3 covers 13 residues. With 7 bases removed from V and 6 bases from J, the gap between germline ends came to 13 bases. Germline CDR1 is MNHNS and CDR2 is SASEGT.